This paragraph reports one TCR beta chain. The data belong to a study of cytomegalovirus exposure and HLA in healthy donors. The length of the CDR3 is 17 residues. V lost 0 bases and J 1 base, leaving 18 bases between the germline ends. CDR1 and CDR2 from the germline V gene are GTSNPN and SVGIG (reference sequence). In the PCR, 60 Vbeta and 13 Jbeta primers were used. Only in-frame clones appear in the TCRdb table, and some are missing; sequencing was by immunoSEQ multiplex PCR. The table has about 160,000 clones, approximately 80% seen once; the top ten hold 1.2%. This TCR was recovered from a boy aged 2 to 10 in good health and CMV-seronegative. Sequencing was done on a sample of PBMCs. The chain has TRBV30 and TRBJ1-1; D gene ambiguous. This CDR3 reads CAWSVPLGRGWNTEAFF. The DNA for the CDR3 is TGTGCCTGGAGTGTACCTCTGGGCCGTGGGTGGAACACTGAAGCTTTCTTT.